Shown below are 23 T cell receptor beta chains from a single sample sequenced in a study of blood T cell repertoires in COVID-19. Produced via immunoSEQ multiplex PCR; TCRdb's table is partial and in-frame only. The profile shows fewer than 70,000 clones, approximately 86% of them singletons. The source material was peripheral blood. Receptor source: a woman in her 70s with active COVID-19.

The chain combines TRBV3-1 (or the pseudogene TRBV3-2) with TRBJ1-5; D gene unclear. Per the germline V gene, CDR1 is LGHDT and CDR2 is YNNKEL (reference sequence). Trimming removed 0 bases at V and 4 bases at J, with 7 bases between. CDR3 length: 14 amino acids. Here the CDR3 DNA reads TGTGCCAGCAGCCAAGATTATCGGAATCAGCCCCAGCATTTT. Translated: CASSQDYRNQPQHF.

The chain uses TRBV28 and TRBJ2-7; maybe TRBD1 (6 bases). Germline-derived CDR1 and CDR2 are MDHEN and SYDVKM. Trimming stripped 4 bases from V and 3 bases from J, with 16 bases between. This CDR3 spans 15 amino acids. This CDR3 is CASSSSGDKDYEQYF. CDR3 sequence (DNA): TGTGCCAGCAGTTCTTCTGGGGACAAAGACTACGAGCAGTACTTC.

This rearrangement joins TRBV27 to TRBJ1-4, with D tentatively TRBD1 (6 bases). Per the germline V gene, CDR1 is MNHEY and CDR2 is SMNVEV (reference sequence). Between the trimmed V and J ends, which lost 3 bases and 2 bases, there was a span of 10 bases. The CDR3 has 15 residues. The CDR3 is CASSLGRGTNEKLFF. The CDR3 DNA sequence: TGTGCCAGCAGTTTGGGTAGGGGGACTAATGAAAAACTGTTTTTT.

The rearrangement joins TRBV3-1 (or the pseudogene TRBV3-2) to TRBJ2-4; no reliable D call. Per germline, CDR1 LGHDT and CDR2 YNNKEL (reference sequence). The CDR3 extends over 17 amino acids. V was shortened by 1 base and J by 2 bases, with 15 bases between the two germline ends. In DNA form, the CDR3 reads TGTGCCAGCAGCCAAGGTTCGCCGGGTTATTCCAAAAACATTCAGTACTTC. Encoded protein: CASSQGSPGYSKNIQYF.

The chain links TRBV28 to TRBJ1-5; D is undetermined. The germline CDR1 and CDR2 sequences are MDHEN and SYDVKM. V dropped 5 bases and J dropped 3 bases, with 8 bases sitting between them. CDR3 size: 13 residues. CDR3 DNA sequence: TGTGCCAGCAGTACTATGCCCAATCAGCCCCAGCATTTT. Residues: CASSTMPNQPQHF.

The rearrangement joins TRBV2 to TRBJ1-1; D gene uncertain. Trimming cost V 8 bases and J 4 bases, with 17 bases left between them. The CDR3 has 14 amino acids. The V gene's germline CDR1 is SNHLY and CDR2 FYNNEI. The CDR3 nucleotides read TGTGCCAGCTCCTTCCGGGGTTTATCCACTGAAGCTTTCTTT. This codes for CASSFRGLSTEAFF.

This chain uses TRBV7-9 with TRBJ2-7, with TRBD2 matching over 15 bases. Germline V gene data show CDR1 as SEHNR and CDR2 as FQNEAQ (reference sequence). The trim removed 5 bases at V and 4 bases at J, leaving 6 bases unmatched. This CDR3 has 16 amino acids. For the CDR3, the DNA is TGTGCCAGCAGCATATGGACTAGCGGGAGGGGGTACGAGCAGTACTTC. As protein: CASSIWTSGRGYEQYF. The full variable domain, rest sourced from reference TRBV7-9 and TRBJ2-7, is DTGVSQNPRHKITKRGQNVTFRCDPISEHNRLYWYRQTLGQGPEFLTYFQNEAQLEKSRLLSDRFSAERPKGSFSTLEIQRTEQGDSAMYLCASSIWTSGRGYEQYFGPGTRLTVT.

The chain links TRBV6-5 to TRBJ2-1; TRBD1 matches 9 bases. Per germline, CDR1 MNHEY and CDR2 SVGAGI. The J segment lost 8 bases and the V segment lost 4 bases, leaving 3 bases of the junction unmatched. There are 13 residues in the CDR3. CDR3 sequence reads: CASSWDREDEQFF. CDR3 sequence (DNA): TGTGCCAGCAGTTGGGACAGGGAGGATGAGCAGTTCTTC.

The gene calls are TRBV9 and TRBJ2-6, with TRBD1 as a possible D gene (5 bases). Trimming cost V 1 base and J 2 bases, with 7 bases left between them. Germline V gene data show CDR1 as SGDLS and CDR2 as YYNGEE. CDR3 length: 15 amino acids. The CDR3: CASSVLGPGANVLTF. Here the CDR3 DNA reads TGTGCCAGCAGCGTATTGGGGCCTGGGGCCAACGTCCTGACTTTC. Combining the CDR3 with reference TRBV9 and TRBJ2-6 gives the whole variable domain DSGVTQTPKHLITATGQRVTLRCSPRSGDLSVYWYQQSLDQGLQFLIQYYNGEERAKGNILERFSAQQFPDLHSELNLSSLELGDSALYFCASSVLGPGANVLTFGAGSRLTVL.

The rearrangement links TRBV18 to TRBJ2-5; tentatively, D is TRBD1 (7 bases). The germline V gene encodes CDR1 KGHSH and CDR2 LQKENI. V was trimmed by 5 bases and J by 4 bases, leaving 11 bases between them. CDR3 length: 13 residues. CDR3 in amino acids: CASSSGGGETQYF. CDR3 in DNA: TGTGCCAGCTCATCAGGGGGAGGAGAGACCCAGTACTTC.

This chain joins TRBV3-1 (or the pseudogene TRBV3-2) and TRBJ2-3, with D tentatively TRBD2 (6 bases). The CDR3 is made up of 15 amino acids. Trimming stripped 4 bases from V and 0 bases from J, with 11 bases between. Germline CDR1 is LGHDT and CDR2 is YNNKEL (reference sequence). The DNA of the CDR3 is TGTGCCAGCAGCCCGGACTACCTTAGCACAGATACGCAGTATTTT. It encodes CASSPDYLSTDTQYF.

The sample holds one count of this clone. A junction end diverges from the germline sequence, so it may reflect a read error. This chain links TRBV30 with TRBJ1-2, with D perhaps matching TRBD1 (5 bases). The CDR3 contains 15 residues. The germline CDR1 and CDR2 sequences are GTSNPN and SVGIG (reference sequence). CDR3 amino acids: CARRGRYLGDYGYTF. The DNA of the CDR3 is TGTGCCCGGAGGGGCAGGTACTTAGGGGATTATGGCTACACCTTC.

The CDR3 region is CASSPTSLDEQFF. The CDR3 DNA reads as TGTGCCAGCAGTCCGACTAGTTTGGATGAGCAGTTCTTC. The chain has TRBV6-6 and TRBJ2-1; a possible D gene is TRBD2 (6 bases). V lost 5 bases and J lost 8, with 13 bases in between. This CDR3 contains 13 residues. The V gene's germline CDR1 is MNHNY and CDR2 SVGAGI (reference sequence).

The chain uses TRBV28 and TRBJ1-1, with 8 bases aligning to TRBD1. The germline V gene encodes CDR1 MDHEN and CDR2 SYDVKM. The CDR3 contains 14 residues. V was clipped by 8 bases and J by 4 bases; unmatched bases: 9. Written as DNA, the CDR3 is TGTGCCAGCCTTTCTCCGGGACAGGCCACTGAAGCTTTCTTT. Protein: CASLSPGQATEAFF.

V and J are TRBV6-5 and TRBJ1-5, with 11 bases that match TRBD1. Trimming cost V 8 bases and J 7 bases; bases outside gene matches: 10. The CDR3 runs 15 residues. Germline CDR1 is MNHEY and CDR2 is SVGAGI. The CDR3 DNA is TGTGCCAGCCACCCTAGGACAGGGGGCACCCAGCCCCAGCATTTT. It translates to CASHPRTGGTQPQHF.

This chain joins TRBV5-4 and TRBJ1-2, with a tentative D call TRBD1 (5 bases). V lost 0 bases and J lost 3, with 9 bases in between. The CDR3 totals 14 residues. CDR1 is SGHNT, CDR2 YYREEE, per germline (reference sequence). CDR3 coding DNA: TGTGCCAGCAGCTTGGGGGGGGATGACTATGGCTACACCTTC. Translation gives CASSLGGDDYGYTF.

This clone was seen only once. The chain has TRBV28 and TRBJ1-2; 7 bases fit TRBD1. This CDR3 has 15 amino acids. Trimming took 5 bases from V and 6 from J; bases not matched to a gene: 12. Germline V gives CDR1 MDHEN, CDR2 SYDVKM. This chain's CDR3 is CASSLTGKLRDGYTF. CDR3 DNA sequence: TGTGCCAGCAGTCTGACAGGGAAACTGAGGGATGGCTACACCTTC.

J is TRBJ1-2 and V is TRBV6-5, with TRBD1 identical over 9 bases. Trimming took 1 base from V and 7 from J; bases not matched to a gene: 4. Germline CDR1 MNHEY, CDR2 SVGAGI. The CDR3 covers 14 residues. The CDR3 reads CASSYYRDRVGYTF. CDR3 in DNA: TGTGCCAGCAGTTACTACCGGGACAGGGTTGGCTACACCTTC.

This clone was seen once. CDR3: CASSSTGVEEQYF. The CDR3 bases are TGTGCCAGCAGCTCCACAGGGGTGGAGGAGCAGTACTTC. The rearrangement links TRBV7-9 to TRBJ2-7; 7 positions agree with TRBD1. V was clipped by 4 bases and J by 7 bases; unmatched bases: 7. Germline V gives CDR1 SEHNR, CDR2 FQNEAQ (reference sequence). This CDR3 is 13 amino acids long.

The chain has TRBV7-9 and TRBJ2-1, with 9 bases aligning to TRBD1. The CDR3 sequence is 15 residues long. After removal of 1 base from V and 8 bases from J, the junction contained 6 bases not matched to a gene. Germline V gives CDR1 SEHNR, CDR2 FQNEAQ (reference sequence). CDR3 in amino acids: CASSLVTGGVDEQFF. CDR3 coding DNA: TGTGCCAGCAGCTTAGTCACAGGGGGCGTCGATGAGCAGTTCTTC.

The rearrangement uses TRBV9 and TRBJ1-4; 9 positions agree with TRBD1. The CDR3 has 18 residues. Germline CDR1 reads SGDLS; CDR2 reads YYNGEE. V shed 0 bases and J 8 bases; nucleotides not matched to a gene: 14. The DNA of the CDR3 is TGTGCCAGCAGCGTAGGAGGACAGGGGAGGGACGGAGTGGAAAAACTGTTTTTT. Translating gives CASSVGGQGRDGVEKLFF.

The rearrangement uses TRBV30 and TRBJ1-2; D uncertain. The CDR3 has 17 amino acids. Trimming cost V 3 bases and J 2 bases, with 22 bases left between them. Germline V gene data show CDR1 as GTSNPN and CDR2 as SVGIG (reference sequence). This CDR3 is CAWSPLESSHGNYGYTF. CDR3 nucleotide sequence: TGTGCCTGGAGCCCCCTGGAGTCCTCACATGGAAACTATGGCTACACCTTC. Full variable domain (rest looked up from reference TRBV30 and TRBJ1-2): SQTIHQWPATLVQPVGSPLSLECTVEGTSNPNLYWYRQAAGRGLQLLFYSVGIGQISSEVPQNLSASRPQDRQFILSSKKLLLSDSGFYLCAWSPLESSHGNYGYTFGSGTRLTVV.

This clone was picked up one time. V is TRBV11-2 and J is TRBJ2-2; D is possibly TRBD1 (6 bases). The V end lost 2 bases, the J end lost 6 bases, and 10 bases lay between the germline ends. Germline CDR1 reads SGHAT; CDR2 reads FQNNGV. CDR3 length: 14 residues. This CDR3 is CASSLSTGPGELFF. The CDR3 nucleotides read TGTGCCAGCAGCTTATCCACAGGGCCCGGGGAGCTGTTTTTT.